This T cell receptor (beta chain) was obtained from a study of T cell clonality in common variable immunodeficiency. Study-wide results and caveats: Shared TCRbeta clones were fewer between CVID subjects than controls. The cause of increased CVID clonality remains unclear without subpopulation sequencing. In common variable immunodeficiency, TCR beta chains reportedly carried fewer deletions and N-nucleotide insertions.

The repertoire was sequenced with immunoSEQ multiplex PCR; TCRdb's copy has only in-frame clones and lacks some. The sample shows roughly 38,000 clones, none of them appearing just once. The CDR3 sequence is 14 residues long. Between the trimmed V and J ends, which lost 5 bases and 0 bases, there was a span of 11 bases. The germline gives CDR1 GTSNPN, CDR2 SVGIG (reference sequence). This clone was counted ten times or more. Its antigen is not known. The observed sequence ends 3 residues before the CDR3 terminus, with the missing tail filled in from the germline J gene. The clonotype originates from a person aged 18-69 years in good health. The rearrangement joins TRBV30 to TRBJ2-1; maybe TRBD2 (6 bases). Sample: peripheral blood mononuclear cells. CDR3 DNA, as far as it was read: TGTGCCTGGCTAGCGACGAGCTCCTACAATGAG. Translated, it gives CAWLATSSYNE. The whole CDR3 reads CAWLATSSYNEQFF.